The following is a TCR beta chain sequence with its context. The antigen is undetermined. These data are taken from a study of cytomegalovirus exposure and HLA in healthy donors. General study points: A later analysis associated roughly 15,000 TCR beta sequences with HLA alleles at a 0.05 false discovery rate. Reportedly, diagnosis of cytomegalovirus status by the classifier showed high specificity and sensitivity. In a later analysis, most CMV-associated TCR beta chains appeared HLA-restricted.

Nominal health characterized the donors when sampled, though unrecorded immune exposures were likely. Germline trimming cut 7 bases from V and 8 bases from J; bases unmatched to any gene: 10. Germline V gene data show CDR1 as MNHNY and CDR2 as SVGAGI (reference sequence). This CDR3 spans 14 amino acids. Use of 60 Vbeta and 13 Jbeta primers characterized the PCR. Only in-frame clones appear in the TCRdb table, and some are missing; sequencing was by immunoSEQ multiplex PCR. The repertoire holds around 170,000 clones, with around 86% as singletons. The receptor comes from a man between 40 and 49 years old in good health and CMV-seropositive. Sequences were obtained from PBMCs. The chain joins TRBV6-6 to TRBJ2-1, with TRBD1 matching over 8 bases. CDR3 loop: CASKLDRDQYEQFF. The CDR3 bases are TGTGCCAGCAAGCTGGACAGGGACCAATATGAGCAGTTCTTC.